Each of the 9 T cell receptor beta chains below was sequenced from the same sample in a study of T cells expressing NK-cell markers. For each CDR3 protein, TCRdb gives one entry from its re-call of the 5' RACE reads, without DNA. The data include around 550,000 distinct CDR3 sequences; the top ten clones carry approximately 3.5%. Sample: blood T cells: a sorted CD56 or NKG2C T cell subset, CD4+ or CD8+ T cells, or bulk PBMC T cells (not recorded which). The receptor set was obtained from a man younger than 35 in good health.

The CDR3 loop is CALRRDRGGYTF. The chain has TRBV30 and TRBJ1-2; TCRdb designates TRBD1, a call that cannot be tested without DNA. Germline V gives CDR1 GTSNPN, CDR2 SVGIG (reference sequence). The CDR3 spans 12 residues.

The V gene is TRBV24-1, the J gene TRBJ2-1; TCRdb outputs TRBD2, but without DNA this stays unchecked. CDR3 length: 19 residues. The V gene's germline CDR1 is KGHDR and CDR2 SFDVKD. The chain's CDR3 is CATSDELAGGSSSYNEQFF.

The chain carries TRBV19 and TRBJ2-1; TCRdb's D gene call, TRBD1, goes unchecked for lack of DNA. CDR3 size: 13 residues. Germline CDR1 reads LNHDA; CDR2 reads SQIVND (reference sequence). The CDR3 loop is CASVGRPYNEQFF.

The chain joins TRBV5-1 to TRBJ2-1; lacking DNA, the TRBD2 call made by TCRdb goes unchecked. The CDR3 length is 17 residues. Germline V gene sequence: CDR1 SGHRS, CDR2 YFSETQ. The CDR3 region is CASSPSSSGRAVYEQFF.

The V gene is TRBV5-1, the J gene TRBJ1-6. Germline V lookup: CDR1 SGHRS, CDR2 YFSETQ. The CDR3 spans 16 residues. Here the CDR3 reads CASSLEVSGGHSPLHF.

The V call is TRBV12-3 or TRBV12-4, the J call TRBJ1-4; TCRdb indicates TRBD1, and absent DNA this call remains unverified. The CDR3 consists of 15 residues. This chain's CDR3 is CASSRALSTVEKLFF.

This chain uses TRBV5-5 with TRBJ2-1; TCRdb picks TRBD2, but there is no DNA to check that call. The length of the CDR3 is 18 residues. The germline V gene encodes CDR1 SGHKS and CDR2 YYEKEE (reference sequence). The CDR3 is CASSSGLARSIERNEQFF.

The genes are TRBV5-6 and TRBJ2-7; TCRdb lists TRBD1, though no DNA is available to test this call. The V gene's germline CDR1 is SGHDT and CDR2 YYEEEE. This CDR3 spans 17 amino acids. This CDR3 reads CASSLAQRTGRGYEQYF.

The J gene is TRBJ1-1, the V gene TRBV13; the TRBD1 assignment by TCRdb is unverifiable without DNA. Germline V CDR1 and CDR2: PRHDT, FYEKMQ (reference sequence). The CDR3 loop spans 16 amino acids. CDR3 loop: CASSSPADRGNTEAFF. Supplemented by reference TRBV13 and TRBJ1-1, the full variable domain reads AAGVIQSPRHLIKEKRETATLKCYPIPRHDTVYWYQQGPGQDPQFLISFYEKMQSDKGSIPDRFSAQQFSDYHSELNMSSLELGDSALYFCASSSPADRGNTEAFFGQGTRLTVV.